This T cell receptor beta chain was sequenced for a study of CD4+ T cells in melanoma. The repertoire was sequenced with immunoSEQ multiplex PCR; TCRdb's copy has only in-frame clones and lacks some. The data hold about 11,000 clones, with 60% to 80% observed a single time. Unmatched junction bases numbered 3, after V lost 3 bases and J lost 3 bases. Germline loops: CDR1 SGHRS, CDR2 YFSETQ. This CDR3 is built from 14 residues. This clone was detected a few times. The origin of this receptor is a human donor with melanoma. Source material: cells from a culture (not recorded whether cultured in vitro). The gene calls are TRBV5-1 and TRBJ1-1; TRBD1 matches 9 bases. The CDR3 DNA follows: TGCGCCAGCAGCTGGACAGGGGCTGACACTGAAGCTTTCTTT. It codes for CASSWTGADTEAFF.